One and the same sample provided the 14 T cell receptor beta chains below, sequenced in a study of shared clonotypes between healthy human individuals. Clones were read by immunoSEQ multiplex PCR, and TCRdb kept only the in-frame ones, dropping some. The sample yields 2 million to 2.5 million clones, around 95% seen once. The sample taken for sequencing was naive CD4+ T cells sorted from blood. Subset: CD45RA+ positively selected. Receptors were obtained from a man aged 18-30 years in good health.

The V call is TRBV10-3, the J call TRBJ1-6, with a weak D call TRBD1 (5 bases). Germline V lookup: CDR1 ENHRY, CDR2 SYGVKD. V shed 1 base and J shed 5 bases, with 9 bases lying between them. The CDR3 has 15 amino acids. In DNA, the CDR3 is TGTGCCATCAGTGAGTTTGCAGGGAATAATTCACCCCTCCACTTT. Amino acids: CAISEFAGNNSPLHF.

This chain uses TRBV5-1 with TRBJ1-4; D ambiguous. In germline, CDR1 is SGHRS, CDR2 YFSETQ. This CDR3 contains 13 residues. Trimming removed 4 bases from V and 7 bases from J, with 11 bases in between. CDR3 nucleotides: TGCGCCAGCAGCGATCCCCAAGCTGAAAAACTGTTTTTT. This encodes CASSDPQAEKLFF.

As to this clone: Other DNA sequences in this specimen translate into the identical CDR3. The genes are TRBV10-1 and TRBJ2-5; D remains ambiguous. Germline V gives CDR1 WNHNN, CDR2 SYGVQD (reference sequence). Between the trimmed V and J ends, which lost 0 bases and 1 base, there was a span of 6 bases. CDR3 size: 14 residues. CDR3 protein: CASSESGAQETQYF. In nucleotides, the CDR3 is TGCGCCAGCAGTGAGTCGGGCGCCCAAGAGACCCAGTACTTC.

V gene TRBV19 combines with J gene TRBJ2-1; a weak D match, TRBD2 (7 bases). This CDR3 region has 15 residues. The V gene's germline CDR1 is LNHDA and CDR2 SQIVND (reference sequence). V was pared by 0 bases and J by 13 bases, with 19 bases between. The CDR3 DNA follows: TGTGCCAGTAGTATAGAGGTCACGGGGGGCGGGGAACAGTTCTTC. Translating it yields CASSIEVTGGGEQFF.

This chain links TRBV6-6 with TRBJ2-5; D perhaps matches TRBD1 (6 bases). V lost 7 bases to trimming and J lost 5 bases, with 14 bases between them. This CDR3 comprises 13 residues. Germline V gene lookup returns CDR1 MNHNY and CDR2 SVGAGI (reference sequence). CDR3 bases: TGTGCCAGCAATACGGCAGGGGTTGAGACCCAGTACTTC. Encoded protein: CASNTAGVETQYF.

J is TRBJ2-3 and V is TRBV5-1; 9 positions agree with TRBD2. CDR3 length equals 16 residues. V gave up 2 bases and J gave up 7 bases; unmatched junction bases: 11. Germline CDR1 reads SGHRS; CDR2 reads YFSETQ. CDR3 amino acids: CASSLSLSGGFYTQYF. The CDR3 DNA sequence: TGCGCCAGCAGCTTAAGTCTTAGCGGGGGCTTTTATACGCAGTATTTT.

The rearrangement links TRBV7-8 to TRBJ2-1, with a weak D call TRBD1 (6 bases). This CDR3 comprises 13 residues. V was pared by 5 bases and J by 6 bases, with 11 bases between. CDR1 and CDR2 (germline): SGHVS, FQNEAQ. The CDR3 DNA reads TGTGCCAGCAGCGTTGGACAGCGCAATGAGCAGTTCTTC. Translating gives CASSVGQRNEQFF.

This CDR3 is CASSPPRLAGDRGLNTQYF. The DNA for the CDR3 is TGTGCCAGCAGTCCCCCGCGGCTAGCGGGGGACCGAGGTCTAAATACGCAGTATTTT. This sequence joins TRBV7-9 and TRBJ2-3; TRBD2 matches at 10 bases. Germline V gene lookup returns CDR1 SEHNR and CDR2 FQNEAQ (reference sequence). This CDR3 is 19 amino acids long. V trimming: 6 bases; J trimming: 7 bases; junction bases outside the gene matches: 22.

The J gene is TRBJ2-1, the V gene TRBV29-1; D uncertain. V dropped 3 bases and J dropped 0 bases, with 12 bases sitting between them. Germline lookup yields CDR1 SQVTM and CDR2 ANQGSEA. The CDR3 loop spans 15 amino acids. The CDR3 sequence is CSVEGSEYSYNEQFF. The CDR3 DNA follows: TGCAGCGTTGAGGGTTCTGAATACTCCTACAATGAGCAGTTCTTC.

The chain is built from TRBV27 and TRBJ2-7, with D tentatively TRBD2 (6 bases). The V end was cut by 7 bases, the J end by 3 bases, with 19 bases between. Germline V gives CDR1 MNHEY, CDR2 SMNVEV (reference sequence). The CDR3 length is 15 residues. CDR3 DNA: TGTGCCAGCACCGACGTCTCAGCGGGCTTCTACGAGCAGTACTTC. Its protein product is CASTDVSAGFYEQYF.

The chain combines TRBV19 with TRBJ2-2; D may be TRBD2 (5 bases). This CDR3 has 14 residues. Germline V gene lookup returns CDR1 LNHDA and CDR2 SQIVND (reference sequence). Between the trimmed V and J ends, which lost 5 bases and 6 bases, there was a span of 13 bases. The CDR3 loop is CASSFRGWAGELFF. CDR3 nucleotides: TGTGCCAGTAGTTTCCGGGGATGGGCCGGGGAGCTGTTTTTT.

The rearrangement joins TRBV5-4 to TRBJ1-5; 7 nucleotides agree with TRBD1. Germline assignment: CDR1 SGHNT and CDR2 YYREEE (reference sequence). This CDR3 is built from 15 residues. With V trimmed by 3 bases and J by 0 bases, 3 bases remained unmatched. This CDR3 reads CASSSQGNSNQPQHF. The CDR3 coding sequence is TGTGCCAGCAGCTCACAGGGGAATAGCAATCAGCCCCAGCATTTT.

The chain couples TRBV10-3 to TRBJ2-1, with TRBD2 matching over 16 bases. Unmatched junction bases numbered 11, after V lost 3 bases and J lost 6 bases. The CDR3 runs 19 residues. The V gene's germline CDR1 is ENHRY and CDR2 SYGVKD. The CDR3 spells CAISDPGTSGRAGGNEQFF. CDR3 sequence (DNA): TGTGCCATCAGTGACCCCGGGACTAGCGGGAGGGCGGGGGGCAATGAGCAGTTCTTC.

This sequence joins TRBV7-8 and TRBJ2-1; TRBD2 aligns across 7 bases. Germline trimming cut 1 base from V and 14 bases from J; bases unmatched to any gene: 11. Germline loops: CDR1 SGHVS, CDR2 FQNEAQ. The CDR3 extends over 14 amino acids. This CDR3 is CASSLEAAGRVEFF. CDR3 in DNA: TGTGCCAGCAGCTTAGAAGCCGCAGGGAGGGTCGAGTTCTTC.